This is a list of T cell receptor beta chains from one sample in a study of CD8 T cells in ankylosing spondylitis. TCRdb reanalysed the 5' RACE reads using MiXCR and keeps one entry per CDR3 protein. The table lists around 39,000 distinct CDR3 sequences, around an eighth of them singletons. The sequencing input was synovial fluid, either unsorted or a sorted T cell fraction (not recorded which). These receptors all stem from a male donor with ankylosing spondylitis. CDR3s include the opening cysteine and the closing phenylalanine or tryptophan. The D gene is left open where the match is weak.

CASSPGTDYNEQFF,TRBJ2-1,TRBV6-2/TRBV6-3,NA
CASSQGPGGTYNEQFF,TRBJ2-1,TRBV4-1,TRBD2
CASSLWGNNEKLFF,TRBJ1-4,TRBV5-4,NA
CASSTPGQGVASSYNEQFF,TRBJ2-1,TRBV7-6,TRBD1
CASSPRDRVQETQYF,TRBJ2-5,TRBV27,TRBD1
CASSYLFGGGGELFF,TRBJ2-2,TRBV6-5,NA
CATSIHPGGSPDTQYF,TRBJ2-3,TRBV24-1,TRBD2
CASSFLRAYEQYF,TRBJ2-7,TRBV28,NA
CASSYGAGNQETQYF,TRBJ2-5,TRBV7-8,NA
CASSKVEGVLCEAFF,TRBJ1-1,TRBV21-1,NA
CASRRTGELFF,TRBJ2-2,TRBV27,NA
CASSESPGQGQETQYF,TRBJ2-5,TRBV6-4,TRBD1
CASSETGGMNEQFF,TRBJ2-1,TRBV28,TRBD1
CASSLDGRSQETQYF,TRBJ2-5,TRBV11-3,NA
CASSSEAGEMWETQYF,TRBJ2-5,TRBV7-9,TRBD2
CASSPRTTGNYGYTF,TRBJ1-2,TRBV12-3/TRBV12-4,TRBD1
CASSLWTASYTGRLGQYF,TRBJ2-3,TRBV7-2,NA
CASSYAGRQETQYF,TRBJ2-5,TRBV6-5,NA
CATSDRTTYTGELFF,TRBJ2-2,TRBV24-1,NA
CASSLESFRQGRKTQYF,TRBJ2-5,TRBV11-1,NA
CASSLALVNTGELFF,TRBJ2-2,TRBV7-8,NA
CASSQGQASGVLSYNEQFF,TRBJ2-1,TRBV4-3,TRBD2
CSARDLKATSNPYEQYF,TRBJ2-7,TRBV20-1,NA
CASSYSGAGVTDTQYF,TRBJ2-3,TRBV6-5,TRBD2
CASSHKGFNQPQHF,TRBJ1-5,TRBV7-8,NA
CASSRDLRPLHF,TRBJ1-6,TRBV7-9,NA
CASSGKLGSTGELFF,TRBJ2-2,TRBV5-1,NA
CASREGTSPLHF,TRBJ1-6,TRBV2,NA
CASSTGTATEAFF,TRBJ1-1,TRBV28,NA
CASSSPGGNQPQHF,TRBJ1-5,TRBV6-5,NA
CASSPVGTGSEKLFF,TRBJ1-4,TRBV7-9,TRBD1
CASSYARNTGELFF,TRBJ2-2,TRBV6-2/TRBV6-3,NA
CATSDRVLAGYTF,TRBJ1-2,TRBV24-1,NA
CASSAWDSSYEQYF,TRBJ2-7,TRBV11-1,TRBD1
CASTQRSTPLEETQYF,TRBJ2-5,TRBV6-2/TRBV6-3,NA
CARSWSGAEETQYF,TRBJ2-5,TRBV5-3,NA
CASSLDLIGEQYF,TRBJ2-7,TRBV5-1,NA
CASSPDPLGSYEQYF,TRBJ2-7,TRBV4-2,NA
CASSLALWVVRPKNIQYF,TRBJ2-4,TRBV7-2,NA
CACCQEDSYFLTDTQYF,TRBJ2-3,TRBV3-1,NA
CASSQVQVANQPQHF,TRBJ1-5,TRBV4-2,NA
CASSLSSSRVQPQHF,TRBJ1-5,TRBV27,NA
CASRDPGGPVDTQYF,TRBJ2-3,TRBV7-8,TRBD2
CASSGQGRTEAFF,TRBJ1-1,TRBV25-1,TRBD1
CASKTPGQGALGYTF,TRBJ1-2,TRBV5-1,TRBD1
CATATGGSYNEQFF,TRBJ2-1,TRBV24-1,TRBD1
CASVDLAGEQYF,TRBJ2-7,TRBV5-1,NA
CASSRWVPYNEQFF,TRBJ2-1,TRBV18,NA
CASSVYSRDTGELFF,TRBJ2-2,TRBV9,NA
CASSYSTSRPSTDTQYF,TRBJ2-3,TRBV28,NA